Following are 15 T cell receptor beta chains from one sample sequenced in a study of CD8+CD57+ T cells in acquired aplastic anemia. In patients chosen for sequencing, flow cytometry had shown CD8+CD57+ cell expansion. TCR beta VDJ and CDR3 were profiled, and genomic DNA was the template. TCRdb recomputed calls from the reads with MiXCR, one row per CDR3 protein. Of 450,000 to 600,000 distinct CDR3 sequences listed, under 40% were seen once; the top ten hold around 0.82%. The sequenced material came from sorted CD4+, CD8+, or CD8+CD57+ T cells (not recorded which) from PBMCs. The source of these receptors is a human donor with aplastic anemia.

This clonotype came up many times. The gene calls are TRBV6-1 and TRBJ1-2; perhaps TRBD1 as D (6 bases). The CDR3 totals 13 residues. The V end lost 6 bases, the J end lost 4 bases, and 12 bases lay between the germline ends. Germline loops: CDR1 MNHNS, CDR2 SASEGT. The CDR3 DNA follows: TGTGCCAGCAGCCTACAGGGATTCTATGGCTACACCTTC. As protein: CASSLQGFYGYTF.

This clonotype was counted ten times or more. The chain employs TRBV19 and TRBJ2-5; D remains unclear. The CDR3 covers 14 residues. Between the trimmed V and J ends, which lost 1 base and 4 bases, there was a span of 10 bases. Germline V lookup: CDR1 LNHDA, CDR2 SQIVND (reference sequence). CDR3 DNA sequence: TGTGCCAGTAGTATAGTAGGGAACCCAGAGACCCAGTACTTC. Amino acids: CASSIVGNPETQYF.

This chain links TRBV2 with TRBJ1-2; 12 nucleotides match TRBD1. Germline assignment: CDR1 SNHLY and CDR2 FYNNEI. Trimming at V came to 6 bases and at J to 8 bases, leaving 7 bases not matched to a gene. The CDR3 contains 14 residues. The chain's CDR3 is CASRGQGALRGYTF. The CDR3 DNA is TGTGCCAGCAGGGGACAGGGGGCACTTCGGGGCTACACCTTC. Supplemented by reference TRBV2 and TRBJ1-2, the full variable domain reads EPEVTQTPSHQVTQMGQEVILRCVPISNHLYFYWYRQILGQKVEFLVSFYNNEISEKSEIFDDQFSVERPDGSNFTLKIRSTKLEDSAMYFCASRGQGALRGYTFGSGTRLTVV.

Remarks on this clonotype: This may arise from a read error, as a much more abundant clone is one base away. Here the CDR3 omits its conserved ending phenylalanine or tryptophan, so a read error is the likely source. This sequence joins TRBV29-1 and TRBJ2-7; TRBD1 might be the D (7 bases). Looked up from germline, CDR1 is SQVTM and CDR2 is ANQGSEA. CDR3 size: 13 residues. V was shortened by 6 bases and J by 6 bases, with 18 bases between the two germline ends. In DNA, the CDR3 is TGCAGCGTGAACTCCGGGACAGCGGGCGAGCAGTACCTC. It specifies CSVNSGTAGEQYL.

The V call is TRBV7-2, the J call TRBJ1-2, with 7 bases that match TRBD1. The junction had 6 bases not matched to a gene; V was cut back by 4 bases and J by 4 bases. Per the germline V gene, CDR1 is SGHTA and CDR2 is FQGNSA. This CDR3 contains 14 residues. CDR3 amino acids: CASSYSGTVYGYTF. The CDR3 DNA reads TGTGCCAGCAGCTATTCCGGGACAGTCTATGGCTACACCTTC.

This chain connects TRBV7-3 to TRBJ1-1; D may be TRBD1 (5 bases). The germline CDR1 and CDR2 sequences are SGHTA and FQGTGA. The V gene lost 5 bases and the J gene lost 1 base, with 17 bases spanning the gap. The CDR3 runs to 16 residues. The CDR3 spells CASSPTGGHKNTEAFF. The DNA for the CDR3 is TGTGCCAGCAGCCCCACGGGAGGACACAAGAACACTGAAGCTTTCTTT.

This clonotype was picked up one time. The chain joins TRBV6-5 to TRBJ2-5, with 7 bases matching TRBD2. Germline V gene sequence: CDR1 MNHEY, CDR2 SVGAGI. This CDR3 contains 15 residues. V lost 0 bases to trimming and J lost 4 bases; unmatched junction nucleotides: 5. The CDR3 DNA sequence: TGTGCCAGCAGTTACTCGATGGGCGGGGGAGAGACCCAGTACTTC. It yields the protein CASSYSMGGGETQYF.

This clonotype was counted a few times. The CDR3 here is CASSQEGVSGSGGGTQYF. Here the CDR3 DNA reads TGCGCCAGCAGCCAAGAAGGGGTTAGCGGGAGTGGCGGAGGTACGCAGTATTTT. V gene TRBV4-1 combines with J gene TRBJ2-3; 9 bases line up with TRBD2. Germline V gene lookup returns CDR1 MGHRA and CDR2 YSYEKL. The CDR3 spans 18 residues. V was pared by 0 bases and J by 8 bases, with 15 bases of the junction left unmatched.

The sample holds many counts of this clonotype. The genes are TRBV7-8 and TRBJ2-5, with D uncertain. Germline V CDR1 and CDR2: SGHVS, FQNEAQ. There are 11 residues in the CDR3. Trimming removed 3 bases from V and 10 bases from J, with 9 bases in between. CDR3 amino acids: CASSLSSDQYF. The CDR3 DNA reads TGTGCCAGCAGCTTGAGTTCGGACCAGTACTTC.

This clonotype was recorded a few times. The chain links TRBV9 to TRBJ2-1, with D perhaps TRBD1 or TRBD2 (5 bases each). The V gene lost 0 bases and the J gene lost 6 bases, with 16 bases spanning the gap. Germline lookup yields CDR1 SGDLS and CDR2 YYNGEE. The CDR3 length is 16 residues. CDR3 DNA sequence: TGTGCCAGCAGCGTAGCCGCCGGGACGGTCAGCAATGAGCAGTTCTTC. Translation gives CASSVAAGTVSNEQFF.

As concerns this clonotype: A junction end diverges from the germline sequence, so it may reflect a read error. CDR3 coding DNA: TGTGCTAGCAGCTTAGCGGAGGGGCAAGAGACCCAGTACTTC. Translating gives CASSLAEGQETQYF. The genes are TRBV7-7 and TRBJ2-5; D perhaps matches TRBD2 (6 bases). Germline V CDR1 and CDR2: SSHAT, FNYEAQ (reference sequence). The CDR3 contains 14 residues.

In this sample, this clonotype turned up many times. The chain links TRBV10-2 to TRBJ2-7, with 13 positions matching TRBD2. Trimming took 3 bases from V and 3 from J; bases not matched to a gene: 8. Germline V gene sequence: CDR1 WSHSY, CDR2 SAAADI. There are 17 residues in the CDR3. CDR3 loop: CASSDPGLAGVNYEQYF. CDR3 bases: TGCGCCAGCAGTGACCCCGGACTAGCGGGAGTAAACTACGAGCAGTACTTC.

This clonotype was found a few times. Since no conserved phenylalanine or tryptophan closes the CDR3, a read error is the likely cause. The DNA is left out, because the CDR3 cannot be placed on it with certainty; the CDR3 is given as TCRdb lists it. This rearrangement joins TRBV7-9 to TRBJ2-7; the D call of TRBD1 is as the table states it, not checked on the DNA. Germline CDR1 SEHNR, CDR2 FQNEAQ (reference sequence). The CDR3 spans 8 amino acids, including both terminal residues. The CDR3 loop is CASSPGDR.

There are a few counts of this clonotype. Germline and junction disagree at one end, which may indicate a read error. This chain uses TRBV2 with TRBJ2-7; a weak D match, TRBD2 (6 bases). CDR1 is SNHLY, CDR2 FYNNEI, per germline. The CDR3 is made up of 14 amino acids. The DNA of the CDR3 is TGTGCCAGCAGTGTGGGCGGGGTCTCCTACGGGCAGTACTTC. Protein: CASSVGGVSYGQYF.

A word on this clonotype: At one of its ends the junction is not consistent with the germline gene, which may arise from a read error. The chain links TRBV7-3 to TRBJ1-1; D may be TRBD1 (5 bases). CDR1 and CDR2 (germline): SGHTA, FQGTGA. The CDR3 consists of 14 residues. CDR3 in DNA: TGTGCCAGCAGCGGAAGCAACAGGAACGCTGAAGCTTTCTTT. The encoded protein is CASSGSNRNAEAFF.